This T cell receptor beta chain was sequenced for a study of OX40 agonist ivuxolimab in advanced cancers. On the study more broadly: Ivuxolimab, an antibody acting as an agonist of OX40 (CD134), was used to treat patients. It was permissible to have had prior anti-PD-1, anti-PD-L1 or anti-CTLA-4 therapy, and less than 45% had some. Study-wide results and caveats: Averaging showed that CD8+ T cells had more expanded clones than CD4+ did. No antigen was identified for the clonally expanded peripheral T cells.

Regarding this clone: Its target is not known.

This table comes from immunoSEQ multiplex PCR, and its TCRdb copy is limited to in-frame clones, with some not included. This table holds roughly 120,000 clones, around 92% found once. Germline values: CDR1 MDHEN, CDR2 SYDVKM. The CDR3 is made up of 14 amino acids. Deletions cut 5 bases from V and 2 bases from J, with 13 bases between. The source material was CD4+ or CD8+ T cells sorted from blood, sampled in a trial of the OX40 agonist ivuxolimab. The rearrangement uses TRBV28 and TRBJ2-7; D is possibly TRBD1 or TRBD2 (5 bases each). The TCR originated in an adult with an advanced solid tumor such as melanoma, head and neck, liver or kidney cancer. The CDR3 loop reads CASSQYGTPYEQYF. CDR3 coding DNA: TGTGCCAGCAGTCAATACGGGACCCCCTACGAGCAGTACTTC. Supplemented by reference TRBV28 and TRBJ2-7, the full variable domain reads DVKVTQSSRYLVKRTGEKVFLECVQDMDHENMFWYRQDPGLGLRLIYFSYDVKMKEKGDIPEGYSVSREKKERFSLILESASTNQTSMYLCASSQYGTPYEQYFGPGTRLTVT.